Sequencing of this T cell receptor beta chain was carried out in a study of blood T cells in healthy people across ages. Findings and limits, study-wide: The CMV status of each donor remained undetermined, and this could have confounded shifts in expanded clonotypes. With age, beta diversity per million T cells declined roughly linearly, significantly by about 40.

Per-sample yields of isolated PBMCs were at least 6 million. A second roughly 6 to 11 cycle PCR used barcoded and J-beta primers. Each cDNA molecule, via a template-switch adaptor with 12 random nucleotides, was tagged. TCRdb called the 5' RACE reads again in MiXCR, with one record for every CDR3 protein. Of about 2 million distinct CDR3 sequences in the sample, around half were seen once. The V end lost 3 bases, the J end lost 5 bases, and 10 bases lay between the germline ends. The CDR3 has 13 residues. Germline V gene lookup returns CDR1 SNHLY and CDR2 FYNNEI. This clonotype was counted once. Its antigen is unidentified.

Sample: blood. This receptor was taken from a woman between 40 and 50 years old in good health. This rearrangement joins TRBV2 to TRBJ2-5; D gene unclear. CDR3 nucleotide sequence: TGTGCCAGCAGTGAGGATGCTCGGGAGACCCAGTACTTC. Translated: CASSEDARETQYF.